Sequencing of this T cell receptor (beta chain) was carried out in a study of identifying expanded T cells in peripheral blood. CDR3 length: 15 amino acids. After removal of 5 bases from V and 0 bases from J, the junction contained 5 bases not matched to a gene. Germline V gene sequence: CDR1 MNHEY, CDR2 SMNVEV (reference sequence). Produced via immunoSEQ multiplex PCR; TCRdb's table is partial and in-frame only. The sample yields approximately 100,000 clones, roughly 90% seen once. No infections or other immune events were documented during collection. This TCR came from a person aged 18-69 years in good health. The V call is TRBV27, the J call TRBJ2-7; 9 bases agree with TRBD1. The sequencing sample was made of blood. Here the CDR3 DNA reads TGTGCCAGCAGTATAACAGGGGGCGGCTCCTACGAGCAGTACTTC. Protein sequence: CASSITGGGSYEQYF.